Shown below are 15 T cell receptor beta chains from a single sample sequenced in a study of blood T cell repertoires in COVID-19. The data were produced by immunoSEQ multiplex PCR, yet TCRdb's version contains in-frame clones alone and is incomplete. Of around 150,000 clones listed, approximately 84% are singletons. Sequencing used peripheral blood. These receptors were collected from an elderly woman with acute or convalescent COVID-19.

V usage is TRBV18 and J usage is TRBJ1-2; D uncertain. The germline V and J ends were trimmed by 4 bases and 8 bases, with 17 bases remaining between them. The CDR3 covers 14 residues. Germline lookup yields CDR1 KGHSH and CDR2 LQKENI. The CDR3 here is CASSLRTEVRGYTF. The CDR3 DNA follows: TGTGCCAGCTCACTGAGGACGGAGGTTAGGGGCTACACCTTC.

The rearrangement joins TRBV18 to TRBJ1-1; D gene ambiguous. From germline, CDR1 is KGHSH and CDR2 LQKENI. The CDR3 spans 13 residues. Trimming stripped 6 bases from V and 3 bases from J, with 11 bases between. CDR3 coding DNA: TGTGCCAGCTCCAAAGGAGGTGACACTGAAGCTTTCTTT. The encoded protein is CASSKGGDTEAFF.

This chain links TRBV4-1 with TRBJ2-7; TRBD2 aligns across 11 bases. Looked up from germline, CDR1 is MGHRA and CDR2 is YSYEKL. The CDR3 length is 17 residues. Trimming at V came to 4 bases and at J to 1 base, leaving 9 bases not matched to a gene. CDR3 sequence (DNA): TGCGCCAGCAGCCGAGGACTAGCGGGTGGATCTTCCTACGAGCAGTACTTC. Translated: CASSRGLAGGSSYEQYF.

The chain employs TRBV19 and TRBJ2-5, with a weak D call TRBD1 (6 bases). This CDR3 is 15 amino acids long. The germline CDR1 and CDR2 sequences are LNHDA and SQIVND (reference sequence). Trimming shortened V by 1 base and J by 0 bases, and 9 bases separated the two germline ends. This chain's CDR3 is CASSIGQVHQETQYF. In DNA, the CDR3 is TGTGCCAGTAGTATAGGACAGGTTCACCAAGAGACCCAGTACTTC.

This clone has just one count. V gene TRBV5-1 combines with J gene TRBJ1-6; no firm D call. Per germline, CDR1 SGHRS and CDR2 YFSETQ. Trimming took 2 bases from V and 7 from J, leaving 13 bases between them. The CDR3 extends over 15 amino acids. CDR3 in DNA: TGCGCCAGCAGCTTACAACCAGAACTAAATTCACCCCTCCACTTT. Protein: CASSLQPELNSPLHF.

V gene TRBV3-1 (or the pseudogene TRBV3-2) combines with J gene TRBJ2-5, with TRBD1 matching 10 bases. Losses at the gene ends were 2 bases for V and 5 bases for J; bases not matched to a gene: 5. The CDR3 is 15 amino acids. The V gene's germline CDR1 is LGHDT and CDR2 YNNKEL (reference sequence). In DNA, the CDR3 is TGTGCCAGCAGCCAAAGACAGGGGGCGTGGGAGACCCAGTACTTC. Translating gives CASSQRQGAWETQYF.

This clone was seen a handful of times. The rearrangement joins TRBV29-1 to TRBJ1-1, with D tentatively TRBD1 (6 bases). Germline V lookup: CDR1 SQVTM, CDR2 ANQGSEA. V lost 0 bases and J lost 0, with 14 bases in between. The CDR3 has 16 amino acids. CDR3 sequence reads: CSVEDRIQGVNTEAFF. The CDR3 DNA sequence: TGCAGCGTTGAAGATCGGATACAGGGCGTGAACACTGAAGCTTTCTTT.

This CDR3 is CASSLRTGSIGGNTIYF. The CDR3 nucleotides are TGTGCCAGCAGTCTGCGGACAGGATCGATAGGTGGAAACACCATATATTTT. V usage is TRBV6-6 and J usage is TRBJ1-3; TRBD1 aligns across 7 bases. There are 17 residues in the CDR3. With V trimmed by 5 bases and J by 3 bases, 13 bases remained unmatched. The V gene's germline CDR1 is MNHNY and CDR2 SVGAGI (reference sequence).

V gene TRBV4-1 combines with J gene TRBJ2-3, with TRBD2 as a possible D gene (6 bases). CDR1 is MGHRA, CDR2 YSYEKL, per germline. The length of the CDR3 is 16 residues. V dropped 0 bases and J dropped 2 bases, with 12 bases sitting between them. CDR3 coding DNA: TGCGCCAGCAGCCAAGATAGGGAGGAGGACACAGATACGCAGTATTTT. Translating gives CASSQDREEDTDTQYF.

In its sample, this clone was seen a few times. The V and J genes are TRBV29-1 and TRBJ2-5, with 7 positions matching TRBD1. V dropped 5 bases and J dropped 4; count of bases not matched to a gene: 4. The CDR3 loop spans 12 amino acids. From germline, CDR1 is SQVTM and CDR2 ANQGSEA. Written as DNA, the CDR3 is TGCAGCGTTTACAGGGGTGCAGAGACCCAGTACTTC. This codes for CSVYRGAETQYF. Using reference TRBV29-1 and TRBJ2-5 for the parts outside the CDR3, the full variable domain is SAVISQKPSRDICQRGTSLTIQCQVDSQVTMMFWYRQQPGQSLTLIATANQGSEATYESGFVIDKFPISRPNLTFSTLTVSNMSPEDSSIYLCSVYRGAETQYFGPGTRLLVL.

The chain combines TRBV6-5 with TRBJ2-7; D remains unclear. CDR1 MNHEY and CDR2 SVGAGI come from the germline V gene. The CDR3 extends over 13 amino acids. The germline V and J ends were trimmed by 10 bases and 1 base, with 14 bases remaining between them. The DNA of the CDR3 is TGTGCCACCTATTCCACTGAATCCTACGAGCAGTACTTC. Translated: CATYSTESYEQYF.

A remark on this clone: This specimen includes other DNA sequences encoding the same CDR3. V is TRBV5-1 and J is TRBJ1-1, with 9 bases aligning to TRBD1. After removal of 3 bases from V and 1 base from J, the junction contained 1 base not matched to a gene. The germline CDR1 and CDR2 sequences are SGHRS and YFSETQ. CDR3 size: 14 residues. DNA of the CDR3: TGCGCCAGCAGCTCGGGACAGGGGAACACTGAAGCTTTCTTT. Its protein product is CASSSGQGNTEAFF.

The chain's CDR3 is CASSGQGADTEAFF. CDR3 DNA sequence: TGTGCCAGCAGTGGACAGGGGGCGGACACTGAAGCTTTCTTT. The gene calls are TRBV27 and TRBJ1-1; 11 bases map to TRBD1. CDR1 and CDR2 from the germline V gene are MNHEY and SMNVEV (reference sequence). This CDR3 is 14 amino acids long. The V segment lost 5 bases and the J segment 3 bases; nucleotides outside the gene matches: 2.

This clone was seen more than once but under ten times. The CDR3: CSVRDFRSYEQYF. The DNA of the CDR3 is TGCAGCGTTAGGGACTTTCGCTCCTACGAGCAGTACTTC. The rearrangement uses TRBV29-1 and TRBJ2-7; possibly TRBD2 for D (6 bases). This CDR3 contains 13 residues. Looked up from germline, CDR1 is SQVTM and CDR2 is ANQGSEA. Trimming shortened V by 5 bases and J by 0 bases, and 11 bases separated the two germline ends.

On this clone: At the DNA level, this CDR3 is encoded by other sequences in the same sample as well. CDR3 loop: CASSPGTDGNTIYF. The CDR3 nucleotides read TGCGCCAGCAGCCCGGGGACTGATGGAAACACCATATATTTT. The chain couples TRBV5-1 to TRBJ1-3, with TRBD1 as a possible D gene (5 bases). V lost 4 bases and J 3 bases, leaving 11 bases between the germline ends. The CDR3 contains 14 residues. Germline assignment: CDR1 SGHRS and CDR2 YFSETQ.